Below, one T cell receptor (beta chain) is given with its context. Its antigen is unknown. Overall study findings and caveats: Greatest tumor Treg TCR overlap was with tumor naive CD4+ cells. In terms of TCR gene usage, tumor memory CD4+ T cells clustered together with blood and lymph node memory CD4+ cells, as well as with lymph node naive CD4+ cells. The larger cohort examined one V-J beta rearrangement, not whole repertoires.

Constant-region reverse primers amplified full-length variable regions, followed by semi-nested Nested Universal Primer A PCR. Each CDR3 protein is one row after TCRdb ran MiXCR on the 5' RACE reads. The repertoire has roughly 10,000 distinct CDR3 sequences, roughly a quarter of them found once; the top ten carry around 3%. The CDR3 length is 17 residues. Trimming cost V 2 bases and J 0 bases, with 14 bases left between them. The germline gives CDR1 LNHNV, CDR2 YYDKDF (reference sequence). Treg sorting used a CD4+CD25+CD127-/low gate. The clonotype was recovered from a female donor with breast cancer. What was sequenced was Tregs sorted from a lymph node. The chain carries TRBV15 and TRBJ1-5; tentative D call: TRBD1 (6 bases). The CDR3 loop is CATSRSTGNYSNQPQHF. CDR3 nucleotide sequence: TGTGCCACCAGCAGATCAACAGGGAATTATAGCAATCAGCCCCAGCATTTT.